By sample share, the clone carrying this TCR delta chain is medium-sized. Other DNA sequences in this sample translate to the same CDR3. The CDR3 extends over 19 amino acids. Per the germline V gene, CDR1 is GEAIGNYY and CDR2 is EKD. After removal of 3 bases from V and 2 bases from J, the junction contained 19 bases not matched to a gene. The sample is drawn from a study of gamma-delta T cells after stem cell transplantation. TCRdb repeated clone calling on the RT-PCR reads with CATT. The sample holds approximately 5,700 delta-chain clones; approximately 1.9% are singletons and the top ten take roughly a fifth.

Material for sequencing was gamma-delta T cells. The chain is built from TRDV2 and TRDJ1, with 8 bases fitting TRDD3. This TCR derives from a human donor. It is not recorded whose cells these are; they may come from a transplant donor. CDR3 residues: CACDPVGVVGDGRTDKLIF. The DNA of the CDR3 is TGTGCCTGTGACCCCGTCGGTGTGGTGGGGGATGGAAGGACCGATAAACTCATCTTT.